One sample yielded the 27 T cell receptor beta chains listed below, sequenced in a study of radiation and T cells in renal cell carcinoma. TCRdb's copy holds only in-frame clones and misses some; the assay was immunoSEQ multiplex PCR. This table holds 50,000 to 75,000 clones, around 80% found once. Time point defined: baseline pretreatment blood. Treatment in this sample: 15 Gy SBRT to primary tumor, nephrectomy 4 weeks later. This specimen was blood, taken from a patient whose treatment included radiotherapy and nephrectomy. The receptors stem from a man between 60 and 70 years old with renal cell carcinoma.

This clone has a handful of counts. V is TRBV7-6 and J is TRBJ2-3; a possible D gene is TRBD1 (6 bases). Germline V lookup: CDR1 SGHVS, CDR2 FNYEAQ. Between the trimmed V and J ends, which lost 5 bases and 5 bases, there was a span of 11 bases. The CDR3 is made up of 13 amino acids. CDR3 loop: CASSTQQGDTQYF. The CDR3 coding sequence is TGTGCCAGCAGCACCCAACAGGGAGATACGCAGTATTTT.

This chain uses TRBV5-8 with TRBJ2-3; 8 nucleotides line up with TRBD2. V was clipped by 0 bases and J by 1 base; unmatched bases: 4. The CDR3 runs 16 residues. Germline assignment: CDR1 SGHTS and CDR2 YDEGEE. The CDR3: CASSLGAGEGTDTQYF. The CDR3 DNA sequence: TGTGCCAGCAGCTTGGGAGCGGGAGAGGGCACAGATACGCAGTATTTT.

This clone has a handful of counts. J is TRBJ1-1 and V is TRBV7-8; D possibly corresponds to TRBD1 (5 bases). The CDR3 loop spans 14 amino acids. From germline, CDR1 is SGHVS and CDR2 FQNEAQ. Trimming removed 3 bases from V and 0 bases from J, with 8 bases in between. Written as DNA, the CDR3 is TGTGCCAGCAGCTTGGGACGGTTGAACACTGAAGCTTTCTTT. Protein product: CASSLGRLNTEAFF.

The chain joins TRBV9 to TRBJ1-5; TRBD1 matches at 10 bases. Germline loops: CDR1 SGDLS, CDR2 YYNGEE. J lost 2 bases, V lost 3 bases, and 2 bases had no gene match. This CDR3 is built from 15 residues. This CDR3 reads CASSAGTGGNQPQHF. Written as DNA, the CDR3 is TGTGCCAGCAGCGCGGGGACAGGGGGCAATCAGCCCCAGCATTTT.

V is TRBV29-1 and J is TRBJ1-1; D is undetermined. Looked up from germline, CDR1 is SQVTM and CDR2 is ANQGSEA. V dropped 5 bases and J dropped 1 base, with 5 bases sitting between them. This CDR3 is 11 amino acids long. CDR3 bases: TGCAGCGTTTGGGGGAACACTGAAGCTTTCTTT. Translating gives CSVWGNTEAFF.

This sequence joins TRBV6-1 and TRBJ2-7, with D unclear. This CDR3 comprises 11 residues. Germline V gene lookup returns CDR1 MNHNS and CDR2 SASEGT. Trimming took off 4 bases at V and 3 bases at J, with 4 bases between the two ends. The CDR3 DNA is TGTGCCAGCAGTGCCAGCTACGAGCAGTACGTC. Translation gives CASSASYEQYV.

This clone occurred a few times. This chain links TRBV5-1 with TRBJ2-2; D may match TRBD1 or TRBD2 (5 bases each). CDR1 is SGHRS and CDR2 is YFSETQ in the germline V gene. This CDR3 region has 16 residues. The V gene lost 3 bases and the J gene lost 0 bases, with 12 bases spanning the gap. CDR3 nucleotides: TGCGCCAGCAGCTCCCATGGGGGTTCGAACACCGGGGAGCTGTTTTTT. Protein product: CASSSHGGSNTGELFF.

The sample holds a few counts of this clone. The J gene is TRBJ2-3, the V gene TRBV14; 12 bases map to TRBD2. The V gene's germline CDR1 is SGHDN and CDR2 FVKESK. V dropped 4 bases and J dropped 14; count of bases not matched to a gene: 10. This CDR3 has 14 amino acids. This chain's CDR3 is CASSPLRTSGAWYF. DNA of the CDR3: TGTGCCAGCAGCCCATTAAGGACTAGCGGGGCTTGGTATTTT.

This sequence joins TRBV4-3 and TRBJ1-3; D is unclear. Germline V gene sequence: CDR1 LGHNA, CDR2 YSLEER. This CDR3 spans 17 amino acids. Trimming removed 3 bases from V and 1 base from J, with 16 bases in between. CDR3 nucleotide sequence: TGCGCCAGCAGCCACCGCACTGAGGGTCGGTCTGGAAACACCATATATTTT. It translates to CASSHRTEGRSGNTIYF.

This clone has more than one count but fewer than ten. The J gene is TRBJ2-6, the V gene TRBV29-1, with a possible D match to TRBD1 (5 bases). Germline CDR1 reads SQVTM; CDR2 reads ANQGSEA. This CDR3 is built from 15 residues. The V end was cut by 3 bases, the J end by 4 bases, with 13 bases between. CDR3 in DNA: TGCAGCGTTGATGGGCAGGGAAAGGGGGCCAACGTCCTGACTTTC. This gives the protein CSVDGQGKGANVLTF.

The rearrangement links TRBV20-1 to TRBJ1-2, with D possibly being TRBD1 (5 bases). Germline loops: CDR1 DFQATT, CDR2 SNEGSKA (reference sequence). The CDR3 has 11 residues. Trimming took off 6 bases at V and 12 bases at J, with 17 bases between the two ends. The CDR3 reads CSAPSGGDHTF. The CDR3 DNA reads TGCAGTGCCCCGAGTGGGGGGGACCACACCTTC.

The chain employs TRBV11-3 and TRBJ1-2; D gene unclear. The CDR3 is made up of 13 amino acids. Germline V gives CDR1 SGHNT, CDR2 YENEEA. V lost 7 bases, J lost 1 base, and 10 bases lay in between. CDR3 sequence: CASTASDNYGYTF. CDR3 nucleotide sequence: TGTGCCAGCACCGCCAGCGATAACTATGGCTACACCTTC.

In this sample, this clone turned up a few times. The chain uses TRBV4-3 and TRBJ1-4; perhaps TRBD1 as D (6 bases). The CDR3 is 13 residues long. Germline V gives CDR1 LGHNA, CDR2 YSLEER. V was clipped by 0 bases and J by 8 bases, with 7 bases between them. As DNA, the CDR3 is TGCGCCAGCAGCCAAGAGAGGGGGGAAAAACTGTTTTTT. This sequence encodes CASSQERGEKLFF.

The rearrangement uses TRBV9 and TRBJ2-5; D is ambiguous. The CDR3 contains 14 residues. Trimming left V 4 bases short and J 5 bases short, with 15 bases between. Per germline, CDR1 SGDLS and CDR2 YYNGEE. CDR3: CASSLNQLQETQYF. The CDR3 nucleotides read TGTGCCAGCAGCCTCAACCAGTTACAGGAGACCCAGTACTTC.

The chain employs TRBV9 and TRBJ2-3, with 10 positions matching TRBD2. V was pared by 1 base and J by 2 bases, with 4 bases of the junction left unmatched. This CDR3 is 16 amino acids long. Germline CDR1 is SGDLS and CDR2 is YYNGEE. In DNA form, the CDR3 reads TGTGCCAGCAGCGTAATGACTAGCGGGTCCACAGATACGCAGTATTTT. Translation: CASSVMTSGSTDTQYF.

This chain connects TRBV7-9 to TRBJ2-3; TRBD1 agrees at 7 bases. The V and J ends lost 4 bases and 6 bases, in that order; junction bases with no gene match: 13. The CDR3 is 16 amino acids. In germline, CDR1 is SEHNR, CDR2 FQNEAQ (reference sequence). The CDR3 bases are TGTGCCAGCAGCTCCATCCGACAGGGTTGGGGTGATACGCAGTATTTT. This codes for CASSSIRQGWGDTQYF.

This sequence joins TRBV9 and TRBJ2-2; D ambiguous. This CDR3 is built from 14 residues. The germline V gene has CDR1 SGDLS and CDR2 YYNGEE. V gave up 5 bases and J gave up 0 bases, with 8 bases separating them. For the CDR3, the DNA is TGTGCCAGCAGGGTACAACCGAACACCGGGGAGCTGTTTTTT. It is translated as CASRVQPNTGELFF. Drawing the rest from reference TRBV9 and TRBJ2-2, the complete variable domain is DSGVTQTPKHLITATGQRVTLRCSPRSGDLSVYWYQQSLDQGLQFLIQYYNGEERAKGNILERFSAQQFPDLHSELNLSSLELGDSALYFCASRVQPNTGELFFGEGSRLTVL.

The chain couples TRBV7-3 to TRBJ2-3, with 10 bases fitting TRBD2. The V and J ends lost 2 bases and 4 bases, in that order; junction bases with no gene match: 9. CDR1 and CDR2 (germline): SGHTA, FQGTGA. This CDR3 is built from 17 residues. The CDR3 nucleotides are TGTGCCAGCAGCTTATCCCTAGCGGGAGATGGAGCAGATACGCAGTATTTT. Protein: CASSLSLAGDGADTQYF. Full variable domain (outside the CDR3, taken from reference TRBV7-3 and TRBJ2-3): GAGVSQTPSNKVTEKGKYVELRCDPISGHTALYWYRQSLGQGPEFLIYFQGTGAADDSGLPNDRFFAVRPEGSVSTLKIQRTERGDSAVYLCASSLSLAGDGADTQYFGPGTRLTVL.

The chain combines TRBV10-2 with TRBJ2-1; tentatively, D is TRBD1 (5 bases). V gave up 5 bases and J gave up 6 bases, with 8 bases separating them. Germline values: CDR1 WSHSY, CDR2 SAAADI. This CDR3 is 12 amino acids long. In nucleotides, the CDR3 is TGCGCCAGCAGTAGGGGTGGCAATGAGCAGTTCTTC. Translated: CASSRGGNEQFF.

J is TRBJ2-5 and V is TRBV9; possibly TRBD1 or TRBD2 for D (5 bases each). Trimming removed 3 bases at V and 4 bases at J, with 19 bases between. Germline values: CDR1 SGDLS, CDR2 YYNGEE. The CDR3 has 16 amino acids. In DNA, the CDR3 is TGTGCCAGCAGCGCGCGAGGGGACGCCAGAACAGAGACCCAGTACTTC. Encoded protein: CASSARGDARTETQYF.

This chain links TRBV9 with TRBJ2-7, with 8 bases fitting TRBD1. Germline lookup yields CDR1 SGDLS and CDR2 YYNGEE. The V and J ends lost 3 bases and 5 bases, in that order; junction bases with no gene match: 4. This CDR3 has 13 amino acids. CDR3 in amino acids: CASSEAGGHEQYF. CDR3 sequence (DNA): TGTGCCAGCAGCGAAGCAGGGGGCCACGAGCAGTACTTC.

This chain links TRBV6-5 with TRBJ2-1, with D maybe TRBD1 (7 bases). V was shortened by 4 bases and J by 2 bases, with 15 bases between the two germline ends. Germline lookup yields CDR1 MNHEY and CDR2 SVGAGI. This CDR3 region has 16 residues. As DNA, the CDR3 is TGTGCCAGCAGTTGGGGGGACAGTGGGACCTACAATGAGCAGTTCTTC. Its translation: CASSWGDSGTYNEQFF.

The CDR3 DNA sequence: TGTGCCAGCAGCTTAGGGGGCGGGGAGACCCAGTACTTC. Translation: CASSLGGGETQYF. The chain is built from TRBV7-2 and TRBJ2-5; D could derive from TRBD1 or TRBD2 (5 bases each). The length of the CDR3 is 13 residues. Germline CDR1 and CDR2: SGHTA and FQGNSA. The ends were cut back, 1 base at V and 5 bases at J, with 8 bases in the middle.

This clone has just one count. The chain links TRBV5-4 to TRBJ2-5; TRBD2 matches 8 bases. The CDR3 has 16 residues. Germline CDR1 SGHNT, CDR2 YYREEE (reference sequence). The V gene end was trimmed by 0 bases and the J gene end by 5 bases; junction bases not matched to a gene: 9. The CDR3 loop is CASSLELAGIRETQYF. The DNA of the CDR3 is TGTGCCAGCAGCTTGGAGCTAGCGGGTATAAGGGAGACCCAGTACTTC.

The chain has TRBV7-8 and TRBJ1-5; the D is unclear. The CDR3 runs to 14 residues. The V gene's germline CDR1 is SGHVS and CDR2 FQNEAQ. Trimming left V 3 bases short and J 4 bases short, with 10 bases between. CDR3 bases: TGTGCCAGCAGCTTCGGGCCGACGAATCAGCCCCAGCATTTT. Protein: CASSFGPTNQPQHF.

This chain connects TRBV7-6 to TRBJ2-1, with D unclear. The CDR3 is made up of 14 amino acids. V lost 2 bases to trimming and J lost 0 bases, with 5 bases between them. Germline CDR1 and CDR2: SGHVS and FNYEAQ. CDR3 nucleotide sequence: TGTGCCAGCAGCTTATCGAGCTCCTACAATGAGCAGTTCTTC. Encoded protein: CASSLSSSYNEQFF.

The genes are TRBV28 and TRBJ2-7, with D perhaps TRBD1 or TRBD2 (5 bases each). Germline V gives CDR1 MDHEN, CDR2 SYDVKM. V lost 3 bases to trimming and J lost 1 base, with 10 bases between them. The CDR3 is 14 residues long. Here the CDR3 DNA reads TGTGCCAGCAGTTTTCTCGGGGCTTCCTACGAGCAGTACTTC. Its protein product is CASSFLGASYEQYF.